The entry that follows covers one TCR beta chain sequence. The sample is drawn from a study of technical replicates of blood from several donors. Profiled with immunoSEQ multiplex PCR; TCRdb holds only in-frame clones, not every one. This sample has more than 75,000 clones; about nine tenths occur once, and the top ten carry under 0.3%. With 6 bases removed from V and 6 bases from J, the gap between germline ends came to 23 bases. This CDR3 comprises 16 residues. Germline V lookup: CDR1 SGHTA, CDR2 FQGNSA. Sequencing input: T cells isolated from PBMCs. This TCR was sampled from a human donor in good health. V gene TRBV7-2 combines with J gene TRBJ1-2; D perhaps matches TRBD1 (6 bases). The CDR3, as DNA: TGTGCCAGCAGGGAGCCGGCGTGGGGGCCCACAGATGGCTACACCTTC. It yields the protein CASREPAWGPTDGYTF. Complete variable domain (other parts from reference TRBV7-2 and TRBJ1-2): GAGVSQSPSNKVTEKGKDVELRCDPISGHTALYWYRQSLGQGLEFLIYFQGNSAPDKSGLPSDRFSAERTGGSVSTLTIQRTQQEDSAVYLCASREPAWGPTDGYTFGSGTRLTVV.